This T cell receptor beta chain was sequenced for a study of vaccination effects on CD4 cells after COVID-19. Here immunoSEQ multiplex PCR was the method, and the copy in TCRdb shows in-frame clones only, minus some. The profile shows tens of thousands of clones, roughly 81% of them singletons. At the end of 9 to 11 days of culture, CD4+ T cells were isolated. Of the BNT162b2 and mRNA-1273 vaccines, participants received two doses of one or the other. From germline, CDR1 is WNHNN and CDR2 SYGVQD (reference sequence). V trimming: 6 bases; J trimming: 4 bases; junction bases outside the gene matches: 9. The CDR3 covers 15 residues. The count of this clone is one. What it recognizes is unknown.

Sequenced material: CD4+ T cells from PBMCs cultured without peptide, taken after COVID-19 vaccination. The receptor was isolated from a human donor who received a COVID-19 vaccine. The chain joins TRBV10-1 to TRBJ2-3, with 8 nucleotides matching TRBD1. CDR3 nucleotides: TGCGCCAGCAGCGGCCATGGACAGGGTTCAGATACGCAGTATTTT. It is translated as CASSGHGQGSDTQYF.